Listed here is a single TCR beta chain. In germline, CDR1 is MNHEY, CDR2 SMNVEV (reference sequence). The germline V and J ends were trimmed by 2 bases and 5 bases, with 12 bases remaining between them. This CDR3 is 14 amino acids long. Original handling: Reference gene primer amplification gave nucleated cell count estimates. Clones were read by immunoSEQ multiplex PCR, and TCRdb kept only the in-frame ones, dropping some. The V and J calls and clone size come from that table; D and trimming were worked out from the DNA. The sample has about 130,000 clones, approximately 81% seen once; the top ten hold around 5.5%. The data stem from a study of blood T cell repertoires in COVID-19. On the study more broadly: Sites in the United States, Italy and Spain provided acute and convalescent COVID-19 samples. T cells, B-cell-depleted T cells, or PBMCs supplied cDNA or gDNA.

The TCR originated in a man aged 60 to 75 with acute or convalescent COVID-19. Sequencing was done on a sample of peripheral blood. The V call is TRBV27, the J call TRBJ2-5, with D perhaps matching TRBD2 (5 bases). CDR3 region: CASSLAGVWETQYF. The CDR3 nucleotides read TGTGCCAGCAGTTTAGCCGGGGTTTGGGAGACCCAGTACTTC.